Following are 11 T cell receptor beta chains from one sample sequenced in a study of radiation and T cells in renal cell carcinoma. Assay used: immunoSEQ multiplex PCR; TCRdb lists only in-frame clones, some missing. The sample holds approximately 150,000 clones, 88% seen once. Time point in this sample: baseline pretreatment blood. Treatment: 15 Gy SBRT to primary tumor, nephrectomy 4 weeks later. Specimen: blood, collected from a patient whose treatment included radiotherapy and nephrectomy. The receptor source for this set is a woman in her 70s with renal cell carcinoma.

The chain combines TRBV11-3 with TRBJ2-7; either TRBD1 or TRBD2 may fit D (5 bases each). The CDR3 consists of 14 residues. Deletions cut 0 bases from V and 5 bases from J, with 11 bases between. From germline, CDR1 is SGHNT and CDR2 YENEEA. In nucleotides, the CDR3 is TGTGCCAGCAGCTTAGAGTCCAGGGACCACGAGCAGTACTTC. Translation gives CASSLESRDHEQYF.

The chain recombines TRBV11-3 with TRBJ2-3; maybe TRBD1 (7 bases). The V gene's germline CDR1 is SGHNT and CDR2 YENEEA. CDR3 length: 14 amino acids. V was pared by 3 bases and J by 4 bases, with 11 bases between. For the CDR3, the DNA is TGTGCCAGCAGCTTTGGCAGGGGGGCAGATACGCAGTATTTT. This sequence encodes CASSFGRGADTQYF.

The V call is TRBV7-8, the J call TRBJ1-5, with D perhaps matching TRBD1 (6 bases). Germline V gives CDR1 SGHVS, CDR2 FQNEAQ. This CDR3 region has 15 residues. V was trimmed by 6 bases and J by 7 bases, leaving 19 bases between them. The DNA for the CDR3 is TGTGCCAGCAGTCGACTTACAGGGTCGGAACAGCCCCAGCATTTT. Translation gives CASSRLTGSEQPQHF.

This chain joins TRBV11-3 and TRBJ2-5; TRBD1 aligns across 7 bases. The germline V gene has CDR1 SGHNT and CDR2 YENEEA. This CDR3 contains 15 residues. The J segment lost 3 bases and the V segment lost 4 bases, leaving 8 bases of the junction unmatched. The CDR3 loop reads CASSSTGDSEETQYF. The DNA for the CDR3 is TGTGCCAGCAGCTCCACAGGGGACAGTGAAGAGACCCAGTACTTC.

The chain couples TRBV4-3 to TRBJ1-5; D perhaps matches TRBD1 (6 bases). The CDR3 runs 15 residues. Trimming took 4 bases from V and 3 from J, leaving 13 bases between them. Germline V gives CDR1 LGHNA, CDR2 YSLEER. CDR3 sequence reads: CASSLDGGNNQPQHF. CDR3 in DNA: TGCGCCAGCAGCCTGGACGGGGGCAACAATCAGCCCCAGCATTTT.

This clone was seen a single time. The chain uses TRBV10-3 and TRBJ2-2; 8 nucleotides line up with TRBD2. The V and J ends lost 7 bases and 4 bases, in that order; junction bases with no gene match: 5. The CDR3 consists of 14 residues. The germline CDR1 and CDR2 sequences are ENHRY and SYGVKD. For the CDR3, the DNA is TGTGCCATCAAAGCGGGGGCACTCACCGGGGAGCTGTTTTTT. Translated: CAIKAGALTGELFF.

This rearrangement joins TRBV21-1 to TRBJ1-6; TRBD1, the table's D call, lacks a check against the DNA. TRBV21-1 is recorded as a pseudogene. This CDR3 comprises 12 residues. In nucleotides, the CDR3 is TGTGCCAGCAGCGCCCAGGGTTCACCCCTCCACTTT. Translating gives CASSAQGSPLHF.

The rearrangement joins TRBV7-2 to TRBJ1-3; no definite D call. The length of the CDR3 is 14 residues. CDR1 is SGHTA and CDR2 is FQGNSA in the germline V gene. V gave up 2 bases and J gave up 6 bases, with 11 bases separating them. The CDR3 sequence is CASSLSRATNTIYF. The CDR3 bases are TGTGCCAGCAGCTTAAGTCGTGCGACAAACACCATATATTTT.

This CDR3 is CASRRDRGVYF. The CDR3 nucleotides are TGTGCCAGCAGGAGGGACAGGGGGGTTTACTTC. The chain carries TRBV2 and TRBJ2-7; 11 bases match TRBD1. V was clipped by 6 bases and J by 13 bases; unmatched bases: 5. The CDR3 is 11 amino acids. Germline CDR1 is SNHLY and CDR2 is FYNNEI.

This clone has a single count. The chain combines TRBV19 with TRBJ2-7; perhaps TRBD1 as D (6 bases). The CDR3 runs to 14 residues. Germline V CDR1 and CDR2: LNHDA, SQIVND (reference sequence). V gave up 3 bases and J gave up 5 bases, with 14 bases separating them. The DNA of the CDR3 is TGTGCCAGTAGTATTTTCGGCAGGGGAGACGAGCAGTACTTC. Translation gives CASSIFGRGDEQYF.

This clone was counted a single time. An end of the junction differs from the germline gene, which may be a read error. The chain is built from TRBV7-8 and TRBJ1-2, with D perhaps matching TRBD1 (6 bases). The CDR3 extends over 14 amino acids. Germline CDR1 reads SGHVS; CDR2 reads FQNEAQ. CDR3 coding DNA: TGTGCCGGCAGCTTAGGCCACAGGGACTATGGCTACACCTTC. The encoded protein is CAGSLGHRDYGYTF.